This T cell receptor (beta chain) was obtained from a study of blood T cell repertoires in COVID-19. Study as a whole: Whether acute or convalescent, the COVID-19 samples came from the United States, Italy and Spain.

Cohort 3 donors were reported recovered after two negative PCRs, clearance, or symptom resolution. Germline V CDR1 and CDR2: SGHAT, FQNNGV. The CDR3 contains 14 residues. Trimming cost V 0 bases and J 11 bases, with 16 bases left between them. Profiled with immunoSEQ multiplex PCR; TCRdb holds only in-frame clones, not every one. The sample yields around 230,000 clones, 75% to 90% seen once. This receptor was obtained from a man in his forties or fifties who had recovered from COVID-19. This chain uses TRBV11-2 with TRBJ1-1; the D gene is possibly TRBD1 (5 bases). The sample consisted of PBMCs or T cells enriched from blood (not recorded which). CDR3 bases: TGTGCCAGCAGCTTAGACTATCAGGGAAAGGAGGCTTTCTTT. As protein: CASSLDYQGKEAFF.